This T cell receptor (beta chain) appears in the sequencing data of a study of T cells after yellow fever vaccination. TCRdb re-derived calls from the 5' RACE reads in MiXCR, one entry per CDR3 protein. Seen here are about 300,000 distinct CDR3 sequences, about 6.6% observed once, and the top ten hold 18%. This clonotype occurred a few times. Germline V CDR1 and CDR2: PRHDT, FYEKMQ (reference sequence). CDR3 length: 16 amino acids. Trimming took off 8 bases at V and 0 bases at J, with 18 bases between the two ends. The receptor comes from a man aged 18 to 30 who received the YFV17D yellow fever vaccine. The input for sequencing was PBMCs, taken around 45 days after the first yellow fever vaccination. The chain employs TRBV13 and TRBJ2-3; D may correspond to TRBD1 or TRBD2 (5 bases each). This CDR3 reads CASSRRGAGSTDTQYF. The CDR3, as DNA: TGTGCCAGCTCCCGCAGAGGGGCAGGGAGCACAGATACGCAGTATTTT.